Presented here are 3 T cell receptor beta chains from one specimen sequenced in a study of read filtering for tumor transcriptome and immune sequencing. Molecular barcoded adaptors covering alpha/delta and beta/gamma chains were used on 400 ng RNA. TCRdb re-analysed the reads in MiXCR, keeping a single row per CDR3 protein. The sample consists of roughly 130,000 distinct CDR3 sequences, about an eighth of them appearing once. Material for sequencing was a population of CD138-negative cells sorted from bone marrow. The receptors originated from a donor at least 40 years old with multiple myeloma.

This clonotype was detected a few times. The rearrangement links TRBV12-3 or TRBV12-4 to TRBJ1-1, with 10 bases matching TRBD1. V trimming: 5 bases; J trimming: 4 bases; junction bases outside the gene matches: 4. There are 14 residues in the CDR3. CDR3 nucleotide sequence: TGTGCCAGCAGTCTCCGGGACAGGGGCACTGAAGCTTTCTTT. Protein: CASSLRDRGTEAFF.

This clonotype was recorded many times. The gene calls are TRBV6-5 and TRBJ2-3; D might be TRBD1 (5 bases). Trimming left V 7 bases short and J 0 bases short, with 14 bases between. The CDR3 loop spans 15 amino acids. Looked up from germline, CDR1 is MNHEY and CDR2 is SVGAGI. CDR3 region: CASTLTRTSTDTQYF. The CDR3 coding sequence is TGTGCCAGCACGCTTACCCGGACAAGCACAGATACGCAGTATTTT.

This clonotype was observed a few times. Being one base from a much bigger clone, this may be a read error. Without the conserved terminal phenylalanine or tryptophan, this CDR3 likely stems from a read error. The CDR3 sequence is CASSPPHGTSTDTQYL. CDR3 in DNA: TGTGCCAGCTCACCACCGCATGGAACCTCCACAGATACGCAGTATCTT. The rearrangement links TRBV18 to TRBJ2-3; D unclear. The germline gives CDR1 KGHSH, CDR2 LQKENI. Trimming stripped 0 bases from V and 2 bases from J, with 12 bases between. The CDR3 covers 16 residues.